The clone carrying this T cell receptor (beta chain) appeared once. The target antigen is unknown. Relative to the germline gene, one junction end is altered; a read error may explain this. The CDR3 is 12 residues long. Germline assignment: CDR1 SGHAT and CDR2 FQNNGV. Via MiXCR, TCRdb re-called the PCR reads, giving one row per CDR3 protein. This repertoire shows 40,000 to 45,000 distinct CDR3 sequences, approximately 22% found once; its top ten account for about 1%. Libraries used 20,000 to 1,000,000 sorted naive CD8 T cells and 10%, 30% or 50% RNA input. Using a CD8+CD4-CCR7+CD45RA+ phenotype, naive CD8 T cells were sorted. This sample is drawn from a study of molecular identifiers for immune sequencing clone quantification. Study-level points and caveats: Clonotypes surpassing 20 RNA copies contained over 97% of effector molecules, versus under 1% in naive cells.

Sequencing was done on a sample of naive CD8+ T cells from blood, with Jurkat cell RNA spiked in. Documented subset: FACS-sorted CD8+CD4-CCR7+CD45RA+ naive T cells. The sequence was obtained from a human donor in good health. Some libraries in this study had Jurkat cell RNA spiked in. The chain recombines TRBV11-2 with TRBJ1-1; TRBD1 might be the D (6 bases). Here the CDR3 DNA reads TGTGCCAGCAGCGGGTATGAACAGGGAGCGCTCTTT. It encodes CASSGYEQGALF.